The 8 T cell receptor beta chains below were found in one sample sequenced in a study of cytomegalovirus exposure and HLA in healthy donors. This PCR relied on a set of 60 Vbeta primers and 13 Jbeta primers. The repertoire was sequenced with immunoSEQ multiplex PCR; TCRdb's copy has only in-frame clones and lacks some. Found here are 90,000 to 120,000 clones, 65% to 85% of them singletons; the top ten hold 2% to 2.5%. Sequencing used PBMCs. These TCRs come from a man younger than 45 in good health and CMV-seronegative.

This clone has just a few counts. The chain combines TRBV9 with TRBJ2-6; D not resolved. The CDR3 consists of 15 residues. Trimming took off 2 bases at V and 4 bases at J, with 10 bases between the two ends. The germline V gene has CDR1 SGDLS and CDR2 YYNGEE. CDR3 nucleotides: TGTGCCAGCAGCGTTAGACCAGCGGGGGCCAACGTCCTGACTTTC. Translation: CASSVRPAGANVLTF. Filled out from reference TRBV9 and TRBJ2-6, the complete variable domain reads DSGVTQTPKHLITATGQRVTLRCSPRSGDLSVYWYQQSLDQGLQFLIQYYNGEERAKGNILERFSAQQFPDLHSELNLSSLELGDSALYFCASSVRPAGANVLTFGAGSRLTVL.

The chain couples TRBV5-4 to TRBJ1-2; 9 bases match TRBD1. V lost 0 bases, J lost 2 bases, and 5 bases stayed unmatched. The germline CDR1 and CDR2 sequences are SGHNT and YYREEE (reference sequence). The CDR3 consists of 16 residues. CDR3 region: CASSLGTGGPNYGYTF. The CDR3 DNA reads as TGTGCCAGCAGCTTGGGCACAGGGGGCCCGAACTATGGCTACACCTTC.

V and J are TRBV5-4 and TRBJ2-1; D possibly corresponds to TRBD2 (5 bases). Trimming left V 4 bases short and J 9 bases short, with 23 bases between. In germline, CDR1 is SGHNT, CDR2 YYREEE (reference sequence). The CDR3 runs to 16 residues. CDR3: CASSAPGSALKSEQFF. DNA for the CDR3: TGTGCCAGCAGCGCCCCAGGTAGCGCACTAAAAAGTGAGCAGTTCTTC.

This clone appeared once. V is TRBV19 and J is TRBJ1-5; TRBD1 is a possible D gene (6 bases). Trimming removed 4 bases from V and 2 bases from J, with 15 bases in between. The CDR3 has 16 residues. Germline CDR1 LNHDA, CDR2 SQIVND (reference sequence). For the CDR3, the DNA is TGTGCCAGTAGTAAGGGGGGGGCAGGGGGCAATCAGCCCCAGCATTTT. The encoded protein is CASSKGGAGGNQPQHF.

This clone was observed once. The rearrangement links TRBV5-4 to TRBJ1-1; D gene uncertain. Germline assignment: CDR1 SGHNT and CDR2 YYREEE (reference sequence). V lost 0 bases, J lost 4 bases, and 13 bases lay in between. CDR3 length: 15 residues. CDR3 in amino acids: CASSLGQPGVTEAFF. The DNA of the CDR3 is TGTGCCAGCAGCTTGGGGCAGCCAGGCGTCACTGAAGCTTTCTTT. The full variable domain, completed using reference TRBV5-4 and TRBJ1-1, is ETGVTQSPTHLIKTRGQQVTLRCSSQSGHNTVSWYQQALGQGPQFIFQYYREEENGRGNFPPRFSGLQFPNYSSELNVNALELDDSALYLCASSLGQPGVTEAFFGQGTRLTVV.

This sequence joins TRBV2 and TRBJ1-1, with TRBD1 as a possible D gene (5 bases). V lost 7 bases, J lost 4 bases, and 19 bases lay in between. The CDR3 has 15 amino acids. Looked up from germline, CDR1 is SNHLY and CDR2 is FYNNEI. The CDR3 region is CASNPYRQGRTEAFF. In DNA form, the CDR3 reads TGTGCCAGCAACCCATACAGGCAGGGCCGCACTGAAGCTTTCTTT.

In nucleotides, the CDR3 is TGTGCCAGCGGCCAGAACGAGCAGTACTTC. Its protein is CASGQNEQYF. This chain connects TRBV2 to TRBJ2-7; D is ambiguous. The CDR3 loop spans 10 amino acids. From germline, CDR1 is SNHLY and CDR2 FYNNEI. V lost 8 bases to trimming and J lost 5 bases, with 7 bases between them.

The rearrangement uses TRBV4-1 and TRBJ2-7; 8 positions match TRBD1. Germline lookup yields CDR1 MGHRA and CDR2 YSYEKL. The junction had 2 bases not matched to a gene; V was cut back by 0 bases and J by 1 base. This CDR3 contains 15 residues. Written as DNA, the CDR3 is TGCGCCAGCAGCCAAGATTGGACAGGGTCCTACGAGCAGTACTTC. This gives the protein CASSQDWTGSYEQYF.